This T cell receptor beta chain was profiled in a study of shared clonotypes between healthy human individuals. As for the study in general: Every donor yielded three CD4 naive, three CD4 memory, two CD8 naive and one CD8 memory plate.

Study observations and caveats: Naive CD4 clonotypes overlapped across several donors at about 5%.

A note on this clone: The antigen is undetermined.

Germline-derived CDR1 and CDR2 are SGHTA and FQGNSA. This CDR3 contains 15 residues. The ends lost 5 bases at V and 1 base at J; junction bases unmatched: 4. TCRdb's copy holds only in-frame clones and misses some; the assay was immunoSEQ multiplex PCR. This table holds fewer than 1.6 million clones, 97% to 99% found once. This receptor was identified in a man between 25 and 39 years old in good health. The sequenced sample consisted of naive CD4+ T cells sorted from blood. Described subset: CD45RA+ positively selected. This sequence joins TRBV7-2 and TRBJ1-3; 8 bases agree with TRBD1. CDR3 residues: CASSRRQGSGNTIYF. The CDR3, as DNA: TGTGCCAGCAGCCGGAGACAGGGGTCTGGAAACACCATATATTTT.